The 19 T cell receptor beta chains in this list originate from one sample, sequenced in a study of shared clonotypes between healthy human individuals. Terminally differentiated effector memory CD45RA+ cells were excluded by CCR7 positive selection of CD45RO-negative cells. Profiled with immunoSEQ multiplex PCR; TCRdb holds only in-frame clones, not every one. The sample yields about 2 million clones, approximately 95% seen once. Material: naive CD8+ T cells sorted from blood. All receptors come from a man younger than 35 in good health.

The CDR3 DNA reads TGTGCCAGCAGCTTGGCCTATCGGTGGCCTAGCACAGATACGCAGTATTTT. It is translated as CASSLAYRWPSTDTQYF. The rearrangement uses TRBV5-6 and TRBJ2-3, with no clear D. Trimming took off 0 bases at V and 0 bases at J, with 14 bases between the two ends. Germline-derived CDR1 and CDR2 are SGHDT and YYEEEE. The CDR3 is 17 amino acids. The whole variable domain, filled in from reference TRBV5-6 and TRBJ2-3, reads DAGVTQSPTHLIKTRGQQVTLRCSPKSGHDTVSWYQQALGQGPQFIFQYYEEEERQRGNFPDRFSGHQFPNYSSELNVNALLLGDSALYLCASSLAYRWPSTDTQYFGPGTRLTVL.

The CDR3 spells CASSQAGNSYNEQFF. CDR3 in DNA: TGCGCCAGCAGCCAGGCCGGGAACTCCTACAATGAGCAGTTCTTC. The chain combines TRBV4-3 with TRBJ2-1, with D perhaps matching TRBD2 (5 bases). CDR1 is LGHNA and CDR2 is YSLEER in the germline V gene. The length of the CDR3 is 15 residues. Trimming took off 3 bases at V and 0 bases at J, with 9 bases between the two ends.

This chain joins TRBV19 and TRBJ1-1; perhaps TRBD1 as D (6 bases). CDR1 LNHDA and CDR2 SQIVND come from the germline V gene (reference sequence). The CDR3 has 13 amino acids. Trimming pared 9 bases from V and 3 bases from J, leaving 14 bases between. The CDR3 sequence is CASLAGAYTEAFF. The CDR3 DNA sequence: TGTGCCAGCCTAGCGGGGGCTTACACTGAAGCTTTCTTT.

The CDR3 bases are TGTGCCAGCAACTTCCTAACCCGTACTAGCGGGGGCCTTAGCACAGATACGCAGTATTTT. This gives the protein CASNFLTRTSGGLSTDTQYF. V gene TRBV27 combines with J gene TRBJ2-3; TRBD2 matches 11 bases. In germline, CDR1 is MNHEY, CDR2 SMNVEV (reference sequence). J lost 0 bases, V lost 7 bases, and 18 bases had no gene match. This CDR3 spans 20 amino acids.

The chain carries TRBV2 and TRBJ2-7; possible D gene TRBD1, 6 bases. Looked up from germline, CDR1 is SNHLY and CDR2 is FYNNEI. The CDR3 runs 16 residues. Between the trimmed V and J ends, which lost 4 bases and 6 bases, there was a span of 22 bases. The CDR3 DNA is TGTGCCAGCAGTGGCTGGGACACCGGGGCCCTCTTCGAGCAGTACTTC. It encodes CASSGWDTGALFEQYF.

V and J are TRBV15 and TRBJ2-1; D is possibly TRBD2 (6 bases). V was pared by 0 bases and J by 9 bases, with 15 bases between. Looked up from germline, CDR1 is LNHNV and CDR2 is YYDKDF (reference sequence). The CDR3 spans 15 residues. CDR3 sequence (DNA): TGTGCCACCAGCAGAGACACGGAGGGACGGAGTGAGCAGTTCTTC. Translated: CATSRDTEGRSEQFF.

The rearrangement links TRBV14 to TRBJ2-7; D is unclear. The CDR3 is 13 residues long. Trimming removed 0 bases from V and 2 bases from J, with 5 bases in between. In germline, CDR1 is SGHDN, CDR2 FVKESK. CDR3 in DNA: TGTGCCAGCAGCCAAGATGCCACCTACGAGCAGTACTTC. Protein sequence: CASSQDATYEQYF.

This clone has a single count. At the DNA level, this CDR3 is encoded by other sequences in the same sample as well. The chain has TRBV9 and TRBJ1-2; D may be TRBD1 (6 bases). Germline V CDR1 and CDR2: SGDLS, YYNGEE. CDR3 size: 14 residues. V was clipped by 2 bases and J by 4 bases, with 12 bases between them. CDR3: CASSVGGAGYGYTF. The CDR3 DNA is TGTGCCAGCAGCGTCGGGGGCGCGGGCTATGGCTACACCTTC.

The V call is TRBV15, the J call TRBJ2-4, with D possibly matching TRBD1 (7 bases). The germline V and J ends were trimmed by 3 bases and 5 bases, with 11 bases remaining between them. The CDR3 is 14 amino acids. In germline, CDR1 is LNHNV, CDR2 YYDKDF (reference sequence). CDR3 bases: TGTGCCACCAGCAGCACAGGGGAGGAAAACATTCAGTACTTC. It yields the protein CATSSTGEENIQYF. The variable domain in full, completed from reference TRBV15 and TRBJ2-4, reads DAMVIQNPRYQVTQFGKPVTLSCSQTLNHNVMYWYQQKSSQAPKLLFHYYDKDFNNEADTPDNFQSRRPNTSFCFLDIRSPGLGDTAMYLCATSSTGEENIQYFGAGTRLSVL.

CDR3 sequence (DNA): TGTGCCAGCACGGGACTAGCCCTTGGCGAGACCCAGTACTTC. This translates into CASTGLALGETQYF. The chain employs TRBV6-5 and TRBJ2-5, with TRBD2 matching 9 bases. The germline CDR1 and CDR2 sequences are MNHEY and SVGAGI. J gave up 5 bases and V 7 bases, and 8 bases lay outside the gene matches. This CDR3 region has 14 residues.

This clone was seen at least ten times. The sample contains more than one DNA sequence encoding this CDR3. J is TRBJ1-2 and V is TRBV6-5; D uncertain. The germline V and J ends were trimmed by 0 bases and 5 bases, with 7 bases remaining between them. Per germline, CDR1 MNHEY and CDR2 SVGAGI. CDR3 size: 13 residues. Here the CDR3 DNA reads TGTGCCAGCAGTTACTCGAATGGGTATGGCTACACCTTC. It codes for CASSYSNGYGYTF.

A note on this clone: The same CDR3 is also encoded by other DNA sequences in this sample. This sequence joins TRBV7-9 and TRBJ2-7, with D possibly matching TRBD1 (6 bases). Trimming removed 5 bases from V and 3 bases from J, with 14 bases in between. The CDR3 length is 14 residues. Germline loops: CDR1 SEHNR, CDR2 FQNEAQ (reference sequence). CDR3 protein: CASSLEGVSYEQYF. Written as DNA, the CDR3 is TGTGCCAGCAGCCTAGAGGGGGTTAGCTACGAGCAGTACTTC.

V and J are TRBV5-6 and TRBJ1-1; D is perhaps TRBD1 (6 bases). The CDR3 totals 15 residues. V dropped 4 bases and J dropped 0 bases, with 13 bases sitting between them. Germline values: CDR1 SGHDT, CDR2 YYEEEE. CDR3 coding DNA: TGTGCCAGCAGCCTTTCAGGGGTCATGAACACTGAAGCTTTCTTT. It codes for CASSLSGVMNTEAFF.

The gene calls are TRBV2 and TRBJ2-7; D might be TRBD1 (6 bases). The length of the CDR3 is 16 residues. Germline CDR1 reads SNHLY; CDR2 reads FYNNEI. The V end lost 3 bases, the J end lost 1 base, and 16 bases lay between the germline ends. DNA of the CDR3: TGTGCCAGCAGTGATATTCCGGGACAACTATCCTACGAGCAGTACTTC. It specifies CASSDIPGQLSYEQYF.

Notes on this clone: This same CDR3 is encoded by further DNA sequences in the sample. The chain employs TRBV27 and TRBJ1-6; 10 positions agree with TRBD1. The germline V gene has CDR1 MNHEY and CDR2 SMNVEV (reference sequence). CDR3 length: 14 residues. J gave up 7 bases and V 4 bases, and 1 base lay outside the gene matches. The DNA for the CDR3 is TGTGCCAGCAGTTGGACAGGGGGGAATTCACCCCTCCACTTT. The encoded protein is CASSWTGGNSPLHF.

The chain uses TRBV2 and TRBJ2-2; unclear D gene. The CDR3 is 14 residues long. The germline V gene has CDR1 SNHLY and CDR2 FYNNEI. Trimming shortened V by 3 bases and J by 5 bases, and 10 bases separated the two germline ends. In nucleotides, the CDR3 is TGTGCCAGCAGTGATTGGGGAAATACCGGGGAGCTGTTTTTT. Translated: CASSDWGNTGELFF.

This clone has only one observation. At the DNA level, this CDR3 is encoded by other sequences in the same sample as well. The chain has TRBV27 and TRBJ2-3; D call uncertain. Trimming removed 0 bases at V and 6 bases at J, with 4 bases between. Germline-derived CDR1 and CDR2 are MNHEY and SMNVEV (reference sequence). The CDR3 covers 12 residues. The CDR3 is CASSLSRDTQYF. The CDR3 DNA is TGTGCCAGCAGTTTATCGCGGGATACGCAGTATTTT.

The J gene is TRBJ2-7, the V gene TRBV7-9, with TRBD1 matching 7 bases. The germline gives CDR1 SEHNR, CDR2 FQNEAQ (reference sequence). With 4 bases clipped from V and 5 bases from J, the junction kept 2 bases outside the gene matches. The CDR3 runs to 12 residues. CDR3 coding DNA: TGTGCCAGCAGCTCTCAGGGGGACGAGCAGTACTTC. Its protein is CASSSQGDEQYF.

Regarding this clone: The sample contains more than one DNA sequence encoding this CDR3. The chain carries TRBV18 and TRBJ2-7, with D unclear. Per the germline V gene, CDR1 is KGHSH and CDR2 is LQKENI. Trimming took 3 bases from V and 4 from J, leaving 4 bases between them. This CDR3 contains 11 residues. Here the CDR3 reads CASSPGYEQYF. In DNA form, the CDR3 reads TGTGCCAGCTCACCGGGTTACGAGCAGTACTTC. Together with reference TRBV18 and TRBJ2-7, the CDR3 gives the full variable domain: NAGVMQNPRHLVRRRGQEARLRCSPMKGHSHVYWYRQLPEEGLKFMVYLQKENIIDESGMPKERFSAEFPKEGPSILRIQQVVRGDSAAYFCASSPGYEQYFGPGTRLTVT.